Below, 20 T cell receptor beta chains from the same sample are listed, as sequenced in a study of lymphopenia after photon versus proton radiotherapy. Clones were sequenced by immunoSEQ multiplex PCR, and TCRdb holds only the in-frame ones, with some missing. This sample has about 26,000 clones, with around 85% found just once. The sequencing here drew on peripheral blood, taken from a patient treated with photon-based radiotherapy. These receptors came from a man in his thirties or forties with gastric cancer.

V gene TRBV6-1 combines with J gene TRBJ1-2, with TRBD1 matching over 7 bases. Germline loops: CDR1 MNHNS, CDR2 SASEGT. With 6 bases clipped from V and 10 bases from J, the junction kept 8 bases outside the gene matches. CDR3 size: 12 residues. CDR3 amino acids: CASSGDRSDYTF. Written as DNA, the CDR3 is TGTGCCAGCAGCGGGGACAGAAGTGACTACACCTTC.

There are a few counts of this clone. The chain uses TRBV10-3 and TRBJ2-3, with D possibly matching TRBD1 (5 bases). Germline values: CDR1 ENHRY, CDR2 SYGVKD. The CDR3 loop spans 18 amino acids. V was shortened by 6 bases and J by 4 bases, with 26 bases between the two germline ends. The CDR3 spells CAIRVGVFYGKGADTQYF. Here the CDR3 DNA reads TGTGCCATCAGAGTAGGGGTATTCTACGGAAAAGGCGCAGATACGCAGTATTTT.

The chain has TRBV14 and TRBJ2-1; D call uncertain. In germline, CDR1 is SGHDN, CDR2 FVKESK. This CDR3 is built from 16 residues. V gave up 4 bases and J gave up 2 bases, with 15 bases separating them. The CDR3 spells CASSPLAATTYNEQFF. The CDR3 DNA reads TGTGCCAGCAGCCCTCTGGCGGCCACGACCTACAATGAGCAGTTCTTC.

This rearrangement joins TRBV2 to TRBJ1-4, with TRBD1 as a possible D gene (5 bases). Between the trimmed V and J ends, which lost 2 bases and 8 bases, there was a span of 9 bases. This CDR3 has 13 amino acids. Germline assignment: CDR1 SNHLY and CDR2 FYNNEI. CDR3: CASSENSGEKLFF. The DNA for the CDR3 is TGTGCCAGCAGTGAAAACTCAGGGGAAAAACTGTTTTTT.

The V gene is TRBV6-1, the J gene TRBJ2-2; D assignment may be TRBD1 or TRBD2 (6 bases each). CDR1 is MNHNS, CDR2 SASEGT, per germline. Trimming left V 4 bases short and J 7 bases short, with 10 bases between. The CDR3 has 13 amino acids. CDR3 loop: CASSGEGGGELFF. The CDR3 DNA sequence: TGTGCCAGCAGTGGCGAGGGGGGCGGGGAGCTGTTTTTT.

The chain employs TRBV5-5 and TRBJ1-3, with a weak D call TRBD1 (5 bases). Trimming took 4 bases from V and 3 from J, leaving 14 bases between them. The CDR3 is 15 amino acids. Germline V lookup: CDR1 SGHKS, CDR2 YYEKEE (reference sequence). The CDR3 here is CASSLLGADGNTIYF. The CDR3 bases are TGTGCCAGCAGCCTGCTCGGGGCGGATGGAAACACCATATATTTT.

This chain connects TRBV7-9 to TRBJ1-2, with no clear D. Germline loops: CDR1 SEHNR, CDR2 FQNEAQ (reference sequence). V was clipped by 2 bases and J by 9 bases, with 13 bases between them. The CDR3 runs 13 residues. CDR3 coding DNA: TGTGCCAGCAGCTTACTCGAAATCCCGAGCTACACCTTC. Translated: CASSLLEIPSYTF.

The chain links TRBV10-1 to TRBJ2-1, with D possibly TRBD1 on 6 matching bases. Trimming pared 3 bases from V and 9 bases from J, leaving 9 bases between. The CDR3 totals 12 residues. Germline-derived CDR1 and CDR2 are WNHNN and SYGVQD (reference sequence). CDR3 sequence reads: CASSDSRGEQFF. The DNA for the CDR3 is TGCGCCAGCAGTGATTCCAGGGGTGAGCAGTTCTTC.

V usage is TRBV10-3 and J usage is TRBJ2-5, with 8 nucleotides matching TRBD2. Germline loops: CDR1 ENHRY, CDR2 SYGVKD. The CDR3 extends over 16 amino acids. V gave up 0 bases and J gave up 1 base; unmatched junction bases: 4. CDR3 protein: CAISESSGESQETQYF. The CDR3, as DNA: TGTGCCATCAGTGAGTCTAGCGGGGAATCCCAAGAGACCCAGTACTTC.

The V call is TRBV2, the J call TRBJ2-4; 8 nucleotides align to TRBD1. J gave up 8 bases and V 10 bases, and 4 bases lay outside the gene matches. The CDR3 totals 11 residues. The V gene's germline CDR1 is SNHLY and CDR2 FYNNEI. The CDR3 region is CATLQGDIQYF. The DNA of the CDR3 is TGTGCCACCCTACAGGGGGACATTCAGTACTTC.

This clone appeared a few times. The chain has TRBV9 and TRBJ1-1, with 11 bases lining up with TRBD1. Trimming cost V 4 bases and J 6 bases; bases outside gene matches: 8. This CDR3 is 15 amino acids long. The germline gives CDR1 SGDLS, CDR2 YYNGEE. CDR3 coding DNA: TGTGCCAGCAGCCCCTCCGGGACAGGGGGTTCTGAAGCTTTCTTT. It specifies CASSPSGTGGSEAFF.

The chain carries TRBV19 and TRBJ2-7, with 9 bases fitting TRBD1. With 7 bases clipped from V and 0 bases from J, the junction kept 1 base outside the gene matches. Per germline, CDR1 LNHDA and CDR2 SQIVND (reference sequence). The CDR3 has 13 amino acids. CDR3 nucleotides: TGTGCCAGTAAGGGACAGGGCTCCTACGAGCAGTACTTC. It translates to CASKGQGSYEQYF.

The rearrangement joins TRBV25-1 to TRBJ2-6; no clear D. The V gene's germline CDR1 is MGHDK and CDR2 SYGVNS. The CDR3 is 14 amino acids. Trimming removed 3 bases at V and 1 base at J, with 4 bases between. For the CDR3, the DNA is TGTGCCAGCAGTGACCCGTCTGGGGCCAACGTCCTGACTTTC. Translating it yields CASSDPSGANVLTF.

This chain uses TRBV6-6 with TRBJ1-1; D uncertain. The CDR3 contains 13 residues. V was trimmed by 4 bases and J by 3 bases, leaving 9 bases between them. Per the germline V gene, CDR1 is MNHNY and CDR2 is SVGAGI (reference sequence). This CDR3 reads CASSFRYDTEAFF. For the CDR3, the DNA is TGTGCCAGCAGTTTTAGGTATGACACTGAAGCTTTCTTT.

This clone was seen more than once but under ten times. The chain uses TRBV7-3 and TRBJ1-6; perhaps TRBD1 as D (5 bases). The germline CDR1 and CDR2 sequences are SGHTA and FQGTGA. The CDR3 totals 15 residues. V was trimmed by 5 bases and J by 10 bases, leaving 18 bases between them. The CDR3 reads CASSNDPGLGSPLHF. In DNA, the CDR3 is TGTGCCAGCAGCAATGATCCAGGGTTGGGATCACCCCTCCACTTT. Full variable domain (rest looked up from reference TRBV7-3 and TRBJ1-6): GAGVSQTPSNKVTEKGKYVELRCDPISGHTALYWYRQSLGQGPEFLIYFQGTGAADDSGLPNDRFFAVRPEGSVSTLKIQRTERGDSAVYLCASSNDPGLGSPLHFGNGTRLTVT.

The V call is TRBV5-1, the J call TRBJ2-2, with 9 bases fitting TRBD2. The CDR3 covers 17 residues. V shed 4 bases, J shed 2 bases, and the junction held 9 bases outside the gene matches. Germline V gene lookup returns CDR1 SGHRS and CDR2 YFSETQ. The DNA of the CDR3 is TGCGCCAGCAGCCGGGGAGTGCGGGAGGGAAACACCGGGGAGCTGTTTTTT. It translates to CASSRGVREGNTGELFF.

This clone was recorded once. The genes are TRBV5-1 and TRBJ2-5; 10 positions agree with TRBD2. The CDR3 length is 16 residues. The V and J ends lost 4 bases and 5 bases, in that order; junction bases with no gene match: 11. CDR1 and CDR2 (germline): SGHRS, YFSETQ. The DNA of the CDR3 is TGCGCCAGCAGCCAATCTCCTAGCGGGAGCGGGGAGACCCAGTACTTC. Translation: CASSQSPSGSGETQYF.

CDR3 sequence: CASSPTTGNNQPQHF. In DNA form, the CDR3 reads TGCGCCAGCAGCCCTACTACAGGGAACAATCAGCCCCAGCATTTT. The V and J genes are TRBV5-1 and TRBJ1-5, with D tentatively TRBD1 (6 bases). The CDR3 contains 15 residues. CDR1 and CDR2 (germline): SGHRS, YFSETQ. Trimming removed 4 bases from V and 3 bases from J, with 14 bases in between. The full variable domain, completed using reference TRBV5-1 and TRBJ1-5, is KAGVTQTPRYLIKTRGQQVTLSCSPISGHRSVSWYQQTPGQGLQFLFEYFSETQRNKGNFPGRFSGRQFSNSRSEMNVSTLELGDSALYLCASSPTTGNNQPQHFGDGTRLSIL.

This chain connects TRBV19 to TRBJ2-7; 7 bases are shared with TRBD1. This CDR3 has 16 amino acids. Germline CDR1 LNHDA, CDR2 SQIVND (reference sequence). V gave up 5 bases and J gave up 0 bases; unmatched junction bases: 10. For the CDR3, the DNA is TGTGCCAGTAGTTTAACGGGACAGATAAGCTCCTACGAGCAGTACTTC. Its translation: CASSLTGQISSYEQYF.

The CDR3 region has the DNA TGTGCCAGCAGTGACCCCAGGGGGCGGAACACAGATACGCAGTATTTT. Protein product: CASSDPRGRNTDTQYF. The genes are TRBV2 and TRBJ2-3; 8 nucleotides match TRBD1. Per germline, CDR1 SNHLY and CDR2 FYNNEI. There are 16 residues in the CDR3. V lost 3 bases, J lost 2 bases, and 7 bases stayed unmatched. The full variable domain, rest sourced from reference TRBV2 and TRBJ2-3, is EPEVTQTPSHQVTQMGQEVILRCVPISNHLYFYWYRQILGQKVEFLVSFYNNEISEKSEIFDDQFSVERPDGSNFTLKIRSTKLEDSAMYFCASSDPRGRNTDTQYFGPGTRLTVL.